This T cell receptor beta chain appears in the sequencing data of a study of identical twins. Unique molecular identifiers were present on the cDNA, and a universal primer site came from template switching. In TCRdb, the 5' RACE reads were re-called with MiXCR into one record per CDR3 protein. Of approximately 500,000 distinct CDR3 sequences detected, 20% to 25% appear once; the ten largest clones hold 2.9%. Deletions cut 7 bases from V and 2 bases from J, with 12 bases between. CDR3 length: 14 residues. Germline values: CDR1 MNHNS, CDR2 SASEGT. These data were also filed under a second study, of T cells expressing NK-cell markers. That source adds: Sorted CD3+CD56+NKG2C+, CD3+CD56+NKG2C- and CD3+CD56-NKG2C+ T cells provided the TCR beta repertoires. Within several experiments, an anti-gamma-delta TCR antibody kept the sorting limited to alpha-beta TCR T cells.

The sequenced material came from CD4+ T cells sorted from blood. This clonotype originated in a woman aged 18-29 years in good health. The gene calls are TRBV6-1 and TRBJ1-3; D remains ambiguous. The CDR3 sequence is CASTKVSAGNTIYF. The CDR3 coding sequence is TGTGCCAGCACTAAGGTGTCGGCTGGAAACACCATATATTTT.